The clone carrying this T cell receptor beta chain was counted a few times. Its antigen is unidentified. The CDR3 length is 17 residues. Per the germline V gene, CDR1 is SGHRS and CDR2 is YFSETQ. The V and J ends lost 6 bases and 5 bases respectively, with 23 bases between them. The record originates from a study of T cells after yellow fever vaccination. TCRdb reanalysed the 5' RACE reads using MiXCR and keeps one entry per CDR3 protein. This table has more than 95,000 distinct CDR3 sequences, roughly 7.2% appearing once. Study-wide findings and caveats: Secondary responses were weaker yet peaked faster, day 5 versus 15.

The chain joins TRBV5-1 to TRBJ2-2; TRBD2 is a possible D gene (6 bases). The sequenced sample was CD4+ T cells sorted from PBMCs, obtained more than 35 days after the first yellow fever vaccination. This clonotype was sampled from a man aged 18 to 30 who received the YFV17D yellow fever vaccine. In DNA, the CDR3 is TGCGCCAGCACCACCCCCGGTAGCCGGGCGGGGACCGGGGAGCTGTTTTTT. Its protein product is CASTTPGSRAGTGELFF.